This TCR beta chain was captured in a study of blood T cell repertoires in COVID-19. Sequencing used immunoSEQ multiplex PCR; TCRdb keeps in-frame clones, though not all of them. The repertoire includes about 140,000 clones, over 75% of them detected once, and roughly 1.5% sits in the top ten. The CDR3 runs 13 residues. Per germline, CDR1 SGHTA and CDR2 FQGNSA. V lost 4 bases, J lost 9 bases, and 3 bases stayed unmatched. The clonotype originates from a woman aged 50 to 65 with acute or convalescent COVID-19. This chain links TRBV7-2 with TRBJ2-4; 10 bases are a match to TRBD1. The material sequenced was peripheral blood. The CDR3 here is CASSSGQGTIQYF. Written as DNA, the CDR3 is TGTGCCAGCAGCTCGGGACAGGGGACCATTCAGTACTTC.